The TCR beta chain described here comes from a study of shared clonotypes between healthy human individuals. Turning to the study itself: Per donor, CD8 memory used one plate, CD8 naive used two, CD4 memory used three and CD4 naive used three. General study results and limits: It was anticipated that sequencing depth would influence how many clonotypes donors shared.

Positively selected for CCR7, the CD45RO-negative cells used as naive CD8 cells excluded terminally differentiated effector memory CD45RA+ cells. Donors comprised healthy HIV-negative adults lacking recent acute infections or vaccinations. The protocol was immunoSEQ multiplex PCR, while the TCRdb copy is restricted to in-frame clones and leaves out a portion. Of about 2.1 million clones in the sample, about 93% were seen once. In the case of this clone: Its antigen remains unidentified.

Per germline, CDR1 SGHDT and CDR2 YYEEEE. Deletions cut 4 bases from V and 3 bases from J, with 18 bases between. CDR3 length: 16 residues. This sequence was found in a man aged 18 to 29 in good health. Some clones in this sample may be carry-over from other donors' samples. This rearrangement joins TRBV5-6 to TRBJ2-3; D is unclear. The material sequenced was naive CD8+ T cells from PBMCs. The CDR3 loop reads CASSPLSSDPTDTQYF. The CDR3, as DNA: TGTGCCAGCAGCCCCCTTTCGAGCGATCCTACAGATACGCAGTATTTT. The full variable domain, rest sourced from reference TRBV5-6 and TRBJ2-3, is DAGVTQSPTHLIKTRGQQVTLRCSPKSGHDTVSWYQQALGQGPQFIFQYYEEEERQRGNFPDRFSGHQFPNYSSELNVNALLLGDSALYLCASSPLSSDPTDTQYFGPGTRLTVL.